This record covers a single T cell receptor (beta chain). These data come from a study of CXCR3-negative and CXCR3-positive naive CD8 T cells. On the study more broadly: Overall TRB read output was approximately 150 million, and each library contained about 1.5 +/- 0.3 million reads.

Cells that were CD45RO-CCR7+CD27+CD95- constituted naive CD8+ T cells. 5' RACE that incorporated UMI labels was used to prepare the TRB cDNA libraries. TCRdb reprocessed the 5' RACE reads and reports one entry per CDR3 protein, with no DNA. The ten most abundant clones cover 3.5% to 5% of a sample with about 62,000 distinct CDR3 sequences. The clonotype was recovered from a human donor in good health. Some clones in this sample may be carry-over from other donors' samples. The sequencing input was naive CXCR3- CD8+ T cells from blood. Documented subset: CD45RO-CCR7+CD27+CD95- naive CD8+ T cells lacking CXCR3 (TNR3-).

CDR3 residues: CATSDSTLETGELFF. V usage is TRBV24-1 and J usage is TRBJ2-2; the D call of TRBD2 rests on TCRdb alone, since no DNA is present to check it. CDR1 and CDR2 (germline): KGHDR, SFDVKD. CDR3 length: 15 residues.